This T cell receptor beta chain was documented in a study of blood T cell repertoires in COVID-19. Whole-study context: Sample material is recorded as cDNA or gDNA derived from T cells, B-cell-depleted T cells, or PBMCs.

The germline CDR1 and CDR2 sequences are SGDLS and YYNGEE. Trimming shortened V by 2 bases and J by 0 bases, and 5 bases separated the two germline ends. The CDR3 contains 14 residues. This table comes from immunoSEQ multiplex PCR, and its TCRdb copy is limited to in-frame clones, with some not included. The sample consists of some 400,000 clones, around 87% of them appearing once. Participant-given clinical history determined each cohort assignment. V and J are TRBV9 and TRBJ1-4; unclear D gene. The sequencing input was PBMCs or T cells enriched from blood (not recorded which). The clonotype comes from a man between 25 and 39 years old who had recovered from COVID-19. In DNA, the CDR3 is TGTGCCAGCAGCGTCTCTCCAACTAATGAAAAACTGTTTTTT. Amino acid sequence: CASSVSPTNEKLFF.